Shown below are 22 T cell receptor beta chains from a single sample sequenced in a study of blood T cell repertoires in COVID-19. TCRdb's copy holds only in-frame clones and misses some; the assay was immunoSEQ multiplex PCR. The data show around 270,000 clones, less than 90% seen once. Source material: peripheral blood. The receptor source for this set is a woman aged 40 to 50 who had recovered from COVID-19.

The rearrangement links TRBV10-3 to TRBJ2-7; 10 bases match TRBD1. CDR1 is ENHRY, CDR2 SYGVKD, per germline. The V segment lost 10 bases and the J segment 5 bases; nucleotides outside the gene matches: 8. The CDR3 consists of 13 residues. The CDR3 loop is CATTDRGRDEQYF. CDR3 in DNA: TGTGCCACCACCGACAGGGGGCGCGACGAGCAGTACTTC.

The genes are TRBV24-1 and TRBJ2-3; 7 nucleotides match TRBD1. CDR1 KGHDR and CDR2 SFDVKD come from the germline V gene. There are 15 residues in the CDR3. V lost 4 bases, J lost 4 bases, and 7 bases stayed unmatched. The CDR3, as DNA: TGTGCCACCAGTGACCCACAGGGGATGTCAGATACGCAGTATTTT. It encodes CATSDPQGMSDTQYF.

The chain joins TRBV29-1 to TRBJ1-3, with 10 bases identical to TRBD1. Germline CDR1 SQVTM, CDR2 ANQGSEA. The V and J ends lost 6 bases and 8 bases, in that order; junction bases with no gene match: 4. This CDR3 spans 12 amino acids. CDR3 DNA sequence: TGCAGCGTCGGACAGGGGGACGACACCATATATTTT. Translation: CSVGQGDDTIYF.

The genes are TRBV30 and TRBJ1-2, with 8 bases aligning to TRBD1. The V gene's germline CDR1 is GTSNPN and CDR2 SVGIG (reference sequence). The V and J ends lost 4 bases and 5 bases, in that order; junction bases with no gene match: 24. The CDR3 contains 19 residues. CDR3 sequence reads: CAWTFMHGFRGLGGYGYTF. The CDR3, as DNA: TGTGCCTGGACGTTTATGCACGGGTTCAGGGGGCTCGGGGGATATGGCTACACCTTC.

The chain carries TRBV28 and TRBJ2-1; maybe TRBD2 (6 bases). In germline, CDR1 is MDHEN, CDR2 SYDVKM. The CDR3 has 18 residues. V gave up 6 bases and J gave up 2 bases, with 23 bases separating them. CDR3 DNA: TGTGCCAGCAGAAGAACCCGGATCCGGGACTTCGCCTACAATGAGCAGTTCTTC. This codes for CASRRTRIRDFAYNEQFF.

The chain employs TRBV15 and TRBJ1-5, with D maybe TRBD1 (5 bases). This CDR3 is 17 amino acids long. The V gene lost 5 bases and the J gene lost 0 bases, with 17 bases spanning the gap. Germline V gene sequence: CDR1 LNHNV, CDR2 YYDKDF (reference sequence). The CDR3 is CATSGGGGGYSNQPQHF. The CDR3 DNA is TGTGCCACCAGCGGGGGGGGAGGAGGGTATAGCAATCAGCCCCAGCATTTT.

This chain links TRBV10-2 with TRBJ2-4; D is possibly TRBD2 (6 bases). The length of the CDR3 is 15 residues. The germline V gene has CDR1 WSHSY and CDR2 SAAADI. V gave up 5 bases and J gave up 8 bases, with 19 bases separating them. The CDR3 region has the DNA TGCGCCAGCAGTCAGGACTGGACTATGGTCTACATTCAGTACTTC. Amino acids: CASSQDWTMVYIQYF.

The genes are TRBV6-5 and TRBJ2-3, with 8 bases that match TRBD1. Per the germline V gene, CDR1 is MNHEY and CDR2 is SVGAGI. This CDR3 spans 15 amino acids. Trimming at V came to 6 bases and at J to 3 bases, leaving 8 bases not matched to a gene. Here the CDR3 DNA reads TGTGCCAGCAGGGGTGGACAGGGATGGACAGATACGCAGTATTTT. Translated, it gives CASRGGQGWTDTQYF.

The count of this clone is one. A junction end diverges from the germline sequence, so it may reflect a read error. The chain uses TRBV30 and TRBJ1-2, with 11 bases aligning to TRBD1. CDR1 and CDR2 (germline): GTSNPN, SVGIG (reference sequence). There are 14 residues in the CDR3. The CDR3 DNA sequence: TGTGCCGGGAGAGGGACAGGGGGTATAGCTGGCTACACCTTC. Residues: CAGRGTGGIAGYTF.

The chain couples TRBV4-1 to TRBJ2-7; D gene ambiguous. The CDR3 runs 13 residues. The germline V gene has CDR1 MGHRA and CDR2 YSYEKL. V was shortened by 5 bases and J by 4 bases, with 12 bases between the two germline ends. Here the CDR3 DNA reads TGCGCCAGCAGCGCCGGCGGAGAGTACGAGCAGTACTTC. Residues: CASSAGGEYEQYF.

V and J are TRBV5-1 and TRBJ2-1; D not certain. Deletions cut 0 bases from V and 6 bases from J, with 10 bases between. This CDR3 region has 14 residues. Germline-derived CDR1 and CDR2 are SGHRS and YFSETQ. The CDR3 bases are TGCGCCAGCAGCTTGGCCTTTGAGGCCAATGAGCAGTTCTTC. Residues: CASSLAFEANEQFF.

The chain's CDR3 is CASSLGGWGMNTEAFF. The DNA for the CDR3 is TGTGCCAGCAGCTTAGGGGGTTGGGGCATGAACACTGAAGCTTTCTTT. The chain uses TRBV7-9 and TRBJ1-1; TRBD1 might be the D (5 bases). This CDR3 spans 16 amino acids. V gave up 1 base and J gave up 0 bases, with 12 bases separating them. Germline assignment: CDR1 SEHNR and CDR2 FQNEAQ (reference sequence).

This clone was seen once. The CDR3 coding sequence is TGTGCCGGGACTGCTGGGGCCAACGTCCTGACTTTC. Its translation: CAGTAGANVLTF. J is TRBJ2-6 and V is TRBV7-9; tentative D call: TRBD2 (6 bases). The CDR3 covers 12 residues. V was clipped by 11 bases and J by 2 bases, with 7 bases between them. CDR1 is SEHNR, CDR2 FQNEAQ, per germline (reference sequence).

This clone has more than one count but fewer than ten. The chain carries TRBV28 and TRBJ2-7, with D perhaps matching TRBD2 (5 bases). Germline V lookup: CDR1 MDHEN, CDR2 SYDVKM. The CDR3 spans 11 residues. Trimming removed 3 bases from V and 5 bases from J, with 5 bases in between. The CDR3 spells CASSFGDEQYF. The DNA of the CDR3 is TGTGCCAGCAGTTTCGGGGACGAGCAGTACTTC.

The chain combines TRBV15 with TRBJ2-1; 8 positions agree with TRBD1. Germline CDR1 LNHNV, CDR2 YYDKDF (reference sequence). The junction had 9 bases not matched to a gene; V was cut back by 1 base and J by 7 bases. The length of the CDR3 is 16 residues. CDR3 protein: CATSRGRTGIGNEQFF. DNA for the CDR3: TGTGCCACCAGCAGAGGACGGACAGGGATAGGGAATGAGCAGTTCTTC.

This sequence joins TRBV5-1 and TRBJ2-1; D call uncertain. In germline, CDR1 is SGHRS, CDR2 YFSETQ. The CDR3 runs 14 residues. The V gene lost 0 bases and the J gene lost 3 bases, with 7 bases spanning the gap. CDR3 in amino acids: CASSLGSFYNEQFF. DNA of the CDR3: TGCGCCAGCAGCTTGGGGAGTTTCTACAATGAGCAGTTCTTC.

This chain uses TRBV5-1 with TRBJ1-2; D gene unclear. V was trimmed by 0 bases and J by 6 bases, leaving 12 bases between them. Germline-derived CDR1 and CDR2 are SGHRS and YFSETQ. The CDR3 has 14 amino acids. This CDR3 is CASSLAARMDGYTF. The CDR3 DNA reads as TGCGCCAGCAGCTTGGCGGCGCGGATGGATGGCTACACCTTC.

This rearrangement joins TRBV5-1 to TRBJ1-2; D is unresolved. This CDR3 contains 14 residues. Trimming took 3 bases from V and 8 from J, leaving 17 bases between them. Germline V gene lookup returns CDR1 SGHRS and CDR2 YFSETQ. The CDR3 protein is CASSSEPDGMGYTF. CDR3 coding DNA: TGCGCCAGCAGCTCGGAACCGGACGGGATGGGCTACACCTTC.

The chain has TRBV7-9 and TRBJ2-1; 8 nucleotides align to TRBD2. Germline V gene sequence: CDR1 SEHNR, CDR2 FQNEAQ (reference sequence). The CDR3 extends over 13 amino acids. V lost 5 bases and J lost 10; bases outside the gene matches: 7. CDR3 sequence: CASSREGREEQFF. The CDR3 DNA reads TGTGCCAGCAGCCGGGAGGGGAGGGAAGAGCAGTTCTTC.

CDR3 region: CASSSRDRGVREKLFF. Written as DNA, the CDR3 is TGTGCCAGCAGCTCCCGGGACAGGGGAGTGAGGGAAAAACTGTTTTTT. The rearrangement links TRBV5-4 to TRBJ1-4; 10 nucleotides agree with TRBD1. Germline trimming cut 3 bases from V and 8 bases from J; bases unmatched to any gene: 10. The germline gives CDR1 SGHNT, CDR2 YYREEE (reference sequence). This CDR3 contains 16 residues.

The chain employs TRBV2 and TRBJ2-2; TRBD1 agrees at 7 bases. This CDR3 has 18 residues. Per the germline V gene, CDR1 is SNHLY and CDR2 is FYNNEI. With 5 bases clipped from V and 4 bases from J, the junction kept 16 bases outside the gene matches. The CDR3 DNA follows: TGTGCCAGCAGTCGCCTGGAGACAGGGCCCACGACCACCGGGGAGCTGTTTTTT. Amino acids: CASSRLETGPTTTGELFF.

This chain uses TRBV6-5 with TRBJ2-6; D is unclear. With 4 bases removed from V and 0 bases from J, the gap between germline ends came to 4 bases. CDR1 MNHEY and CDR2 SVGAGI come from the germline V gene. The CDR3 loop spans 14 amino acids. The CDR3 region has the DNA TGTGCCAGCAGTTCCGTCTCTGGGGCCAACGTCCTGACTTTC. It specifies CASSSVSGANVLTF.